The 18 T cell receptor beta chains reported below all come from one sample, sequenced in a study of shared clonotypes between healthy human individuals. Clones were read by immunoSEQ multiplex PCR, and TCRdb kept only the in-frame ones, dropping some. The sample consists of more than 450,000 clones, 75% to 85% of them appearing once. The material sequenced was PBMCs. These receptors originate from a woman aged 40 to 49 in good health. Some clones in this sample may be carry-over from other donors' samples.

This clone was observed once. The rearrangement uses TRBV28 and TRBJ1-2, with a weak D call TRBD1 (6 bases). Germline CDR1 reads MDHEN; CDR2 reads SYDVKM. This CDR3 contains 16 residues. V shed 5 bases and J shed 7 bases, with 23 bases lying between them. CDR3 bases: TGTGCCAGCAGTCCGACAGGAAAGGTCCCCTCTGGTGGCTACACCTTC. Its translation: CASSPTGKVPSGGYTF.

Remarks on this clone: This may stem from a read error, because a much larger clone lies one nucleotide away. At the DNA level, this CDR3 is encoded by other sequences in the same sample as well. The rearrangement uses TRBV18 and TRBJ2-5; D gene uncertain. CDR1 KGHSH and CDR2 LQKENI come from the germline V gene. V was clipped by 2 bases and J by 4 bases, with 2 bases between them. This CDR3 has 11 amino acids. CDR3 sequence: CASSPGETQYF. CDR3 in DNA: TGTGCCAGCTCACCAGGAGAGACCCAGTACTTC.

Note on this clone: Mismatch with germline at one junction end may stem from a read error. V gene TRBV7-8 combines with J gene TRBJ1-4, with 7 bases matching TRBD1. Germline assignment: CDR1 SGHVS and CDR2 FQNEAQ. The CDR3 covers 15 residues. The DNA of the CDR3 is TGTGCCAGCAGTTTAGGACAGGCCCCTAATGAAAAACTGTTTTTT. Its protein product is CASSLGQAPNEKLFF.

The V call is TRBV11-2, the J call TRBJ2-7; the match to TRBD2 covers 10 bases. Germline V gene data show CDR1 as SGHAT and CDR2 as FQNNGV. The trim removed 6 bases at V and 6 bases at J, leaving 17 bases unmatched. The CDR3 runs 17 residues. The CDR3 DNA sequence: TGTGCCAGCAGGCCTCGCCTCTCTAGCGGGAGACGGATCGAGCAGTACTTC. Amino acids: CASRPRLSSGRRIEQYF.

The V call is TRBV7-3, the J call TRBJ1-2; TRBD1 matches at 8 bases. Germline CDR1 is SGHTA and CDR2 is FQGTGA. The trim removed 6 bases at V and 8 bases at J, leaving 11 bases unmatched. The CDR3 totals 14 residues. The DNA for the CDR3 is TGTGCCAGCAGTTACGGGACAGGCCAGGAGGGCTACACCTTC. This codes for CASSYGTGQEGYTF.

The chain links TRBV2 to TRBJ2-7, with D perhaps TRBD1 (6 bases). This CDR3 spans 14 amino acids. Per the germline V gene, CDR1 is SNHLY and CDR2 is FYNNEI. The V end was cut by 4 bases, the J end by 2 bases, with 12 bases between. The CDR3 region has the DNA TGTGCCAGCAGTGCATGGGACATTCCCTACGAGCAGTACTTC. It encodes CASSAWDIPYEQYF.

This chain uses TRBV18 with TRBJ2-1, with D perhaps matching TRBD2 (6 bases). V dropped 4 bases and J dropped 6 bases, with 16 bases sitting between them. The CDR3 length is 15 residues. Germline values: CDR1 KGHSH, CDR2 LQKENI. CDR3 region: CASSQGTGDLNEQFF. The CDR3 region has the DNA TGTGCCAGCTCACAAGGGACTGGGGATCTCAATGAGCAGTTCTTC.

This rearrangement joins TRBV19 to TRBJ2-1; D uncertain. Germline V gene data show CDR1 as LNHDA and CDR2 as SQIVND (reference sequence). This CDR3 spans 13 amino acids. With 5 bases removed from V and 0 bases from J, the gap between germline ends came to 5 bases. Here the CDR3 DNA reads TGTGCCAGTAGTGCGAGCTCCTACAATGAGCAGTTCTTC. This translates into CASSASSYNEQFF.

The CDR3 bases are TGTGCCAGTAGTCGAGCAGGCCTATCTGGGGCCAACGTCCTGACTTTC. Translation gives CASSRAGLSGANVLTF. V and J are TRBV19 and TRBJ2-6; D uncertain. V was shortened by 5 bases and J by 1 base, with 12 bases between the two germline ends. CDR1 and CDR2 from the germline V gene are LNHDA and SQIVND (reference sequence). The length of the CDR3 is 16 residues.

This clone showed up just a few times. The chain has TRBV7-9 and TRBJ2-3; 11 bases are a match to TRBD2. The CDR3 has 16 residues. Trimming at V came to 5 bases and at J to 8 bases, leaving 12 bases not matched to a gene. CDR1 is SEHNR and CDR2 is FQNEAQ in the germline V gene (reference sequence). For the CDR3, the DNA is TGTGCCAGCAGCAATAGCGGGAGGGCCTCTATAGGTACGCAGTATTTT. It translates to CASSNSGRASIGTQYF.

The chain employs TRBV28 and TRBJ1-2, with D hard to call. Between the trimmed V and J ends, which lost 6 bases and 0 bases, there was a span of 11 bases. The CDR3 totals 14 residues. Germline CDR1 MDHEN, CDR2 SYDVKM. In DNA form, the CDR3 reads TGTGCCAGCAGATACACATCGACTAACTATGGCTACACCTTC. Translation: CASRYTSTNYGYTF.

This chain connects TRBV15 to TRBJ1-2, with D possibly matching TRBD1 (6 bases). The CDR3 contains 15 residues. The germline CDR1 and CDR2 sequences are LNHNV and YYDKDF (reference sequence). The V and J ends lost 1 base and 6 bases respectively, with 15 bases between them. The CDR3, as DNA: TGTGCCACCAGCAGAGGTTCCCGGGACACCAATGGCTACACCTTC. Translation: CATSRGSRDTNGYTF.

This chain connects TRBV27 to TRBJ1-2; the D gene is possibly TRBD1 (5 bases). V was trimmed by 0 bases and J by 7 bases, leaving 9 bases between them. The CDR3 has 13 residues. CDR1 is MNHEY and CDR2 is SMNVEV in the germline V gene (reference sequence). The CDR3 nucleotides read TGTGCCAGCAGTTTATCGAGGGGAGTTGGCTACACCTTC. Its protein is CASSLSRGVGYTF.

This clone was seen just once. The chain employs TRBV30 and TRBJ2-2; weak D call: TRBD2 (6 bases). Germline-derived CDR1 and CDR2 are GTSNPN and SVGIG (reference sequence). V was clipped by 0 bases and J by 4 bases, with 18 bases between them. The CDR3 is 17 amino acids. In nucleotides, the CDR3 is TGTGCCTGGAGTGTGGACTACTCCGGGTCCCGCACCGGGGAGCTGTTTTTT. Translation: CAWSVDYSGSRTGELFF.

This clone appeared many times. The chain carries TRBV5-1 and TRBJ2-7, with 8 bases aligning to TRBD2. The CDR3 sequence is 16 residues long. CDR1 SGHRS and CDR2 YFSETQ come from the germline V gene. V dropped 0 bases and J dropped 3; count of bases not matched to a gene: 8. The CDR3: CASSLGPSGSGYEQYF. The CDR3 DNA reads TGCGCCAGCAGCTTGGGTCCCAGCGGGAGCGGCTACGAGCAGTACTTC.

This chain connects TRBV25-1 to TRBJ1-4; TRBD1 is a possible D gene (5 bases). This CDR3 has 15 residues. V lost 4 bases and J 5 bases, leaving 14 bases between the germline ends. CDR1 MGHDK and CDR2 SYGVNS come from the germline V gene. For the CDR3, the DNA is TGTGCCAGCAGTGTAGGGGCCGGTAGAAATGAAAAACTGTTTTTT. Amino acid sequence: CASSVGAGRNEKLFF.

In its sample, this clone was seen a few times. CDR3 region: CARSRGLAVPSYEQYF. In nucleotides, the CDR3 is TGTGCCAGAAGCCGGGGACTAGCGGTGCCCTCCTACGAGCAGTACTTC. The V gene is TRBV5-3, the J gene TRBJ2-5; 11 bases match TRBD2. The better agreement between TRBJ2-7 and the DNA end casts doubt on the J call. TRBV5-3 has ORF status, its function being uncertain. This CDR3 is built from 16 residues.

V usage is TRBV18 and J usage is TRBJ2-7; D possibly corresponds to TRBD2 (5 bases). The CDR3 contains 14 residues. Trimming left V 4 bases short and J 3 bases short, with 13 bases between. CDR1 KGHSH and CDR2 LQKENI come from the germline V gene. The DNA of the CDR3 is TGTGCCAGCTCACGGACTGCGCCCATCTACGAGCAGTACTTC. Protein product: CASSRTAPIYEQYF.